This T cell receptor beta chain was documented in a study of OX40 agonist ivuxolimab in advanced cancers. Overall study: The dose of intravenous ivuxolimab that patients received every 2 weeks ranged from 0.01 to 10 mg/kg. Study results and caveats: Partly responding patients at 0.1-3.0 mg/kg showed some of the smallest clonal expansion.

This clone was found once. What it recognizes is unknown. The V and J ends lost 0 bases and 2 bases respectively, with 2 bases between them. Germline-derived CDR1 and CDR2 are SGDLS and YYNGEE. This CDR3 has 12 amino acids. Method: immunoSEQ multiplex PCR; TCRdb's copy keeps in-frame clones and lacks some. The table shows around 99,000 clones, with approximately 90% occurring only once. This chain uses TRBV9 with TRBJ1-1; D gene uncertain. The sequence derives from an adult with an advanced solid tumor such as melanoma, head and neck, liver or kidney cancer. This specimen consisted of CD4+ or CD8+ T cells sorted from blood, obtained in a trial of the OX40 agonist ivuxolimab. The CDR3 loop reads CASSVANTEAFF. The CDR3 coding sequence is TGTGCCAGCAGCGTAGCCAACACTGAAGCTTTCTTT. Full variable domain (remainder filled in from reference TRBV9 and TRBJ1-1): DSGVTQTPKHLITATGQRVTLRCSPRSGDLSVYWYQQSLDQGLQFLIQYYNGEERAKGNILERFSAQQFPDLHSELNLSSLELGDSALYFCASSVANTEAFFGQGTRLTVV.